This TCR beta chain was identified in a study of T cells after yellow fever vaccination. Study-wide points: Abundant clonotypes from the bulk population could have been carried over as contaminants into FACS-sorted repertoires. Subsequent to the booster, the majority of primary-vaccination clones reappeared (approximately 95% CD4, around 90% CD8).

Via MiXCR, TCRdb re-called the 5' RACE reads, giving one row per CDR3 protein. The sample carries fewer than 400,000 distinct CDR3 sequences, under 7.5% recorded once. This clonotype was counted ten times or more. What it binds is unknown. Germline values: CDR1 SQVTM, CDR2 ANQGSEA. This CDR3 comprises 14 residues. V dropped 5 bases and J dropped 4; count of bases not matched to a gene: 9. This clonotype was obtained from a man aged 25-45 years who received the YFV17D yellow fever vaccine. The sample was PBMCs, taken 5 days after the yellow fever booster vaccination. The chain has TRBV29-1 and TRBJ2-3; 7 nucleotides align to TRBD2. CDR3 protein: CSVIRGGRSDTQYF. The DNA for the CDR3 is TGCAGCGTTATACGTGGCGGGAGATCAGATACGCAGTATTTT.